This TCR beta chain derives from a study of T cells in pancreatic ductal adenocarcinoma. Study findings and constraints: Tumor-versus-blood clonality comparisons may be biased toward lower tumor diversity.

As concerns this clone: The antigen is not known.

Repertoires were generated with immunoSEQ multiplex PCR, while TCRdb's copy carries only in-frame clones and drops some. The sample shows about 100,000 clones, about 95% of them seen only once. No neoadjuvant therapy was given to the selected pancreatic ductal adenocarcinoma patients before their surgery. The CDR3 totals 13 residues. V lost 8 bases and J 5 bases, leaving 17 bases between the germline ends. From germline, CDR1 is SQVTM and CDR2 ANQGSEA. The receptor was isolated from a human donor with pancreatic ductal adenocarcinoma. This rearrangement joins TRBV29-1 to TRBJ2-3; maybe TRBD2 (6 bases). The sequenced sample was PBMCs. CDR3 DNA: TGCAGCACGTCGAGAGGGACTGGAGATACGCAGTATTTT. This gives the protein CSTSRGTGDTQYF.